The 21 T cell receptor beta chains reported below all come from one sample, sequenced in a study of T cell repertoires in cytomegalovirus infection (dated by TCRdb to 2018 to 2020). TCRdb records Illumina HiSeq 1500 as the sequencer. TCRdb trimmed the raw reads at Q25, called clones with MiXCR and kept productive beta chains. Entries are consolidated by CDR3 protein sequence, retaining the most common genes and DNA. For this sample the table gives nearly 450,000 distinct CDR3 sequences, of which roughly 31% were detected only once. Roughly an eighth of the sample lies in the top ten. Sequences were obtained from PBMCs. The origin of the receptors is a human donor in good health (CMV status not recorded). Some clones in this sample may be carry-over from other donors' samples.

The genes are TRBV6-2 or TRBV6-3 and TRBJ1-1, with D possibly matching TRBD1 (6 bases). V was trimmed by 5 bases and J by 3 bases, leaving 19 bases between them. CDR3 length equals 16 residues. Germline V lookup: CDR1 MNHEY, CDR2 SVGEGT. The CDR3 reads CASSLLGQPMDTEAFF. The CDR3 nucleotides read TGTGCCAGCAGTCTCCTCGGACAGCCTATGGACACTGAAGCTTTCTTT.

This chain connects TRBV12-3 or TRBV12-4 to TRBJ1-6; D is uncertain. Between the trimmed V and J ends, which lost 1 base and 3 bases, there was a span of 4 bases. The CDR3 sequence is 14 residues long. CDR3 sequence (DNA): TGTGCCAGCAGTTTAGTTCTCTATAATTCACCCCTCCACTTT. This codes for CASSLVLYNSPLHF.

This clonotype appeared a few times. This chain uses TRBV4-2 with TRBJ2-7, with TRBD2 matching over 11 bases. The V segment lost 3 bases and the J segment 4 bases; nucleotides outside the gene matches: 11. The germline gives CDR1 LGHNA, CDR2 YNFKEQ. The CDR3 spans 17 residues. The CDR3 DNA reads TGTGCCAGCAGCCAGGAACCCAGGGGGACTAGCGGTTACGAGCAGTACTTC. Encoded protein: CASSQEPRGTSGYEQYF.

V and J are TRBV6-6 and TRBJ2-7, with unresolved D. The germline V and J ends were trimmed by 7 bases and 7 bases, with 29 bases remaining between them. The CDR3 contains 17 residues. The germline V gene has CDR1 MNHNY and CDR2 SVGAGI (reference sequence). CDR3 loop: CASTPLVGRLPTSEQYF. CDR3 coding DNA: TGTGCCAGCACCCCTCTGGTCGGCCGGCTCCCTACGTCGGAGCAGTACTTC.

This clonotype has a handful of counts. Here the CDR3 reads CASTQQGELFF. The CDR3 DNA reads as TGTGCCAGTACCCAACAGGGGGAACTGTTTTTT. V and J are TRBV19 and TRBJ1-4, with 8 bases fitting TRBD1. The V gene's germline CDR1 is LNHDA and CDR2 SQIVND (reference sequence). The CDR3 is 11 amino acids. Germline trimming cut 7 bases from V and 12 bases from J; bases unmatched to any gene: 4.

This chain uses TRBV6-6 with TRBJ1-6, with unresolved D. Germline loops: CDR1 MNHNY, CDR2 SVGAGI (reference sequence). The V end was cut by 5 bases, the J end by 6 bases, with 17 bases between. The CDR3 is 16 amino acids. The CDR3 nucleotides are TGTGCCAGCAGTCCCCTGGGGTGGGCTCCTAATTCACCCCTCCACTTT. This gives the protein CASSPLGWAPNSPLHF.

The gene calls are TRBV20-1 and TRBJ1-6, with 10 nucleotides matching TRBD1. After removal of 6 bases from V and 10 bases from J, the junction contained 12 bases not matched to a gene. The germline V gene encodes CDR1 DFQATT and CDR2 SNEGSKA (reference sequence). The CDR3 consists of 15 residues. Written as DNA, the CDR3 is TGCAGTGCGAACCCGACAGGGGGCGTAGAGTCACCCCTCCACTTT. It specifies CSANPTGGVESPLHF.

The table lists this clonotype with many counts. The chain uses TRBV7-6 and TRBJ2-2; no clear D gene. The V end lost 5 bases, the J end lost 4 bases, and 8 bases lay between the germline ends. The CDR3 covers 13 residues. The germline V gene has CDR1 SGHVS and CDR2 FNYEAQ. This chain's CDR3 is CASSRLGTGELFF. Written as DNA, the CDR3 is TGTGCCAGCAGCAGGCTTGGCACCGGGGAGCTGTTTTTT.

Ten or more counts support this clonotype. CDR3 nucleotides: TGTGCCAGCAGCTTAGACCCTATACAGGGGGCAGATACGCAGTATTTT. This codes for CASSLDPIQGADTQYF. V gene TRBV7-6 combines with J gene TRBJ2-3; TRBD1 matches 8 bases. Per the germline V gene, CDR1 is SGHVS and CDR2 is FNYEAQ. CDR3 length: 16 residues. Germline trimming cut 1 base from V and 4 bases from J; bases unmatched to any gene: 7.

The V and J genes are TRBV7-9 and TRBJ2-3, with D possibly being TRBD1 (6 bases). The CDR3 covers 10 residues. CDR1 is SEHNR and CDR2 is FQNEAQ in the germline V gene (reference sequence). V dropped 5 bases and J dropped 12 bases, with 9 bases sitting between them. CDR3 sequence (DNA): TGTGCCAGCAGCCGGGACATTCAGTATTTT. Translating it yields CASSRDIQYF.

With regard to this clonotype: A much larger clone differs by one base, so this may be a read error. J is TRBJ1-4 and V is TRBV4-1, with 7 bases lining up with TRBD1. The CDR3 is made up of 16 amino acids. Looked up from germline, CDR1 is MGHRA and CDR2 is YSYEKL. The CDR3 loop is CASIQSGGGIGEKLFF. CDR3 coding DNA: TGCGCCAGCATCCAATCAGGGGGGGGAATAGGAGAAAAACTGTTTTTT.

About this clonotype itself: This may come from a read error, since a much larger clone is one base off. The chain employs TRBV7-2 and TRBJ1-2; D remains unclear. CDR3 size: 15 residues. Germline V lookup: CDR1 SGHTA, CDR2 FQGNSA. The CDR3 region is CGSSKWPPPDYGYTF. CDR3 coding DNA: TGTGGCAGCAGCAAATGGCCCCCGCCGGACTATGGCTACACCTTC.

This clonotype was recorded a few times. This chain links TRBV20-1 with TRBJ2-4, with D possibly TRBD1 on 5 matching bases. The germline CDR1 and CDR2 sequences are DFQATT and SNEGSKA (reference sequence). There are 14 residues in the CDR3. V was trimmed by 4 bases and J by 1 base, leaving 11 bases between them. CDR3 sequence: CSATWTPAKNIQYF. The CDR3 DNA sequence: TGCAGTGCTACCTGGACACCCGCCAAAAACATTCAGTACTTC.

This clonotype was seen just once. Sequence at one end of the junction differs from germline and may be a read error. The V gene is TRBV25-1, the J gene TRBJ1-1; D remains unclear. This CDR3 is 13 amino acids long. Germline CDR1 MGHDK, CDR2 SYGVNS. The CDR3 loop reads CASSVGTNTESFF. Here the CDR3 DNA reads TGTGCCAGCAGTGTCGGAACCAACACTGAATCTTTCTTT.

This clonotype was found a few times. The rearrangement joins TRBV20-1 to TRBJ2-1; a weak D match, TRBD2 (6 bases). CDR3 length: 14 amino acids. CDR1 and CDR2 (germline): DFQATT, SNEGSKA (reference sequence). V lost 1 base and J 5 bases, leaving 12 bases between the germline ends. The CDR3 DNA sequence: TGCAGTGCTAGAGGATCGGGGGTTGACAATGAGCAGTTCTTC. Translated: CSARGSGVDNEQFF.

This clonotype was seen only a few times. The rearrangement links TRBV4-1 to TRBJ1-1; possible D gene TRBD1, 6 bases. The V gene lost 5 bases and the J gene lost 5 bases, with 18 bases spanning the gap. Per germline, CDR1 MGHRA and CDR2 YSYEKL. The CDR3 runs 15 residues. CDR3 amino acids: CASSGGQGPRTEAFF. The CDR3 coding sequence is TGCGCCAGCAGCGGGGGCCAGGGGCCGAGGACTGAAGCTTTCTTT.

The genes are TRBV7-6 and TRBJ1-6; weak D call: TRBD1 (5 bases). This CDR3 contains 12 residues. Per germline, CDR1 SGHVS and CDR2 FNYEAQ. V lost 5 bases to trimming and J lost 12 bases, with 11 bases between them. CDR3 loop: CASSRTQGPLHF. CDR3 sequence (DNA): TGTGCCAGCAGCCGTACGCAGGGACCCCTCCACTTT.

The DNA for the CDR3 is TGTGCCAGCAGTTTATCAAGAGGGGATGGCTACACCTTC. Protein product: CASSLSRGDGYTF. The J gene is TRBJ1-2, the V gene TRBV12-3 or TRBV12-4, with D perhaps matching TRBD1 (5 bases). This CDR3 contains 13 residues. The germline V and J ends were trimmed by 2 bases and 6 bases, with 10 bases remaining between them.

This rearrangement joins TRBV7-9 to TRBJ2-3, with D possibly being TRBD2 (7 bases). Germline V lookup: CDR1 SEHNR, CDR2 FQNEAQ (reference sequence). The CDR3 covers 15 residues. Trimming removed 3 bases at V and 1 base at J, with 11 bases between. CDR3 in amino acids: CASSFQGGGTDTQYF. The CDR3 coding sequence is TGTGCCAGCAGCTTTCAAGGGGGGGGCACAGATACGCAGTATTTT.

The chain employs TRBV6-1 and TRBJ1-5; possible D gene TRBD1, 6 bases. Between the trimmed V and J ends, which lost 1 base and 6 bases, there was a span of 10 bases. The CDR3 loop spans 14 amino acids. The V gene's germline CDR1 is MNHNS and CDR2 SASEGT. The CDR3 reads CASSEVTGSQPQHF. The DNA of the CDR3 is TGTGCCAGCAGTGAAGTTACAGGGAGTCAGCCCCAGCATTTT.

Only a few counts were recorded for this clonotype. The genes are TRBV6-5 and TRBJ2-2; 8 bases line up with TRBD2. Trimming took 5 bases from V and 2 from J; bases not matched to a gene: 10. The CDR3 runs to 17 residues. Germline CDR1 is MNHEY and CDR2 is SVGAGI. The CDR3 spells CASSRGGSLINTGELFF. DNA of the CDR3: TGTGCCAGCAGTCGCGGGGGGTCCTTAATTAACACCGGGGAGCTGTTTTTT.